This T cell receptor beta chain stems from a study of cytomegalovirus exposure and HLA in healthy donors. Across the whole study: Earlier results showed roughly 120 million unique TCR beta sequences derived from 150 million to 200 million T cells. When 300 to 400 donors were genotyped, 81% of them were found to fall in the Caucasian-associated ancestry cluster.

Comments on this clone: Its target is not known.

The study's findings and limits: According to a later analysis, donors in an Asian-associated ancestry cluster reportedly had fewer N-insertions than the approximately 670-donor mean. The CMV antigen specificity of a few CMV-associated chains was confirmed through in vitro analysis.

Primers included in the PCR were 60 Vbeta and 13 Jbeta primers. Clones were read by immunoSEQ multiplex PCR, and TCRdb kept only the in-frame ones, dropping some. The table includes around 140,000 clones, 65% to 85% detected once. This TCR came from a man aged 45-60 years in good health and CMV-seronegative. The sequenced sample was PBMCs.

The CDR3 here is CASSSALAGVVDEQFF. CDR3 in DNA: TGCGCCAGCAGCTCTGCGCTAGCGGGAGTTGTGGATGAGCAGTTCTTC. The rearrangement links TRBV5-1 to TRBJ2-1; 10 positions agree with TRBD2. Unmatched junction bases numbered 11, after V lost 3 bases and J lost 8 bases. The CDR3 runs 16 residues. Germline CDR1 reads SGHRS; CDR2 reads YFSETQ.